A single sample gave rise to the 21 T cell receptor beta chains below, sequenced in a study of shared clonotypes between healthy human individuals. Produced via immunoSEQ multiplex PCR; TCRdb's table is partial and in-frame only. Of some 2.1 million clones in the sample, 85% to 95% were seen once. The specimen was naive CD4+ T cells sorted from blood. Specified subset: CD45RA+ positively selected. All receptors come from a young man in good health.

This chain connects TRBV9 to TRBJ2-3; the D is unclear. This CDR3 has 13 amino acids. Germline CDR1 and CDR2: SGDLS and YYNGEE. With 0 bases removed from V and 5 bases from J, the gap between germline ends came to 7 bases. CDR3 region: CASSVVGEDTQYF. The CDR3 bases are TGTGCCAGCAGCGTAGTTGGGGAAGATACGCAGTATTTT.

Turning to this clone: Within the sample, other DNA sequences also encode this same CDR3. The chain combines TRBV2 with TRBJ2-7; tentatively, D is TRBD2 (5 bases). Germline V gene lookup returns CDR1 SNHLY and CDR2 FYNNEI. This CDR3 has 15 amino acids. The germline V and J ends were trimmed by 4 bases and 0 bases, with 13 bases remaining between them. The CDR3 coding sequence is TGTGCCAGCAGTGTCGCGGGCGGAAGCTCCTACGAGCAGTACTTC. It is translated as CASSVAGGSSYEQYF.

The chain employs TRBV5-1 and TRBJ2-7; tentative D call: TRBD1 (6 bases). The germline V gene has CDR1 SGHRS and CDR2 YFSETQ. This CDR3 region has 13 residues. V was cut by 4 bases and J by 5 bases, with 13 bases left in between. The CDR3 loop is CASSVTGWDEQYF. As DNA, the CDR3 is TGCGCCAGCAGCGTGACAGGTTGGGACGAGCAGTACTTC.

This rearrangement joins TRBV5-4 to TRBJ2-5; 10 bases line up with TRBD1. The CDR3 is 14 residues long. The ends lost 0 bases at V and 5 bases at J; junction bases unmatched: 1. The V gene's germline CDR1 is SGHNT and CDR2 YYREEE (reference sequence). In DNA, the CDR3 is TGTGCCAGCAGCTTGGGGACAGGGGGTGAGACCCAGTACTTC. Its protein product is CASSLGTGGETQYF.

The V and J genes are TRBV6-1 and TRBJ1-1; D remains ambiguous. Trimming cost V 3 bases and J 4 bases, with 9 bases left between them. The germline V gene encodes CDR1 MNHNS and CDR2 SASEGT. CDR3 length: 13 residues. The CDR3 reads CASSEAWGTEAFF. The DNA of the CDR3 is TGTGCCAGCAGTGAGGCCTGGGGCACTGAAGCTTTCTTT.

The V and J genes are TRBV11-2 and TRBJ2-2, with 7 bases aligning to TRBD1. With V trimmed by 6 bases and J by 6 bases, 4 bases remained unmatched. This CDR3 is 13 amino acids long. Germline V CDR1 and CDR2: SGHAT, FQNNGV. CDR3 DNA: TGTGCCAGCAGTTCAGGGGGATCCGGGGAGCTGTTTTTT. It specifies CASSSGGSGELFF.

The V call is TRBV19, the J call TRBJ2-3; the D is unclear. The V and J ends lost 5 bases and 2 bases respectively, with 20 bases between them. The CDR3 is 17 amino acids. Per the germline V gene, CDR1 is LNHDA and CDR2 is SQIVND (reference sequence). The DNA of the CDR3 is TGTGCCAGTAGTCTGGAGCCCATTACGGGCAACACAGATACGCAGTATTTT. Its protein is CASSLEPITGNTDTQYF.

The V call is TRBV5-1, the J call TRBJ2-3, with TRBD2 matching 12 bases. With V trimmed by 5 bases and J by 0 bases, 4 bases remained unmatched. The CDR3 runs 16 residues. Germline values: CDR1 SGHRS, CDR2 YFSETQ. The CDR3 sequence is CASRDGTSGSTDTQYF. CDR3 DNA: TGCGCCAGCAGAGACGGGACTAGCGGGAGCACAGATACGCAGTATTTT.

This chain links TRBV30 with TRBJ1-2; D uncertain. The CDR3 has 14 amino acids. Germline loops: CDR1 GTSNPN, CDR2 SVGIG (reference sequence). Trimming left V 0 bases short and J 8 bases short, with 16 bases between. The CDR3 DNA sequence: TGTGCCTGGAGTGTAAACAGCCTAAACGTCGGCTACACCTTC. Translation gives CAWSVNSLNVGYTF.

V usage is TRBV7-9 and J usage is TRBJ1-6, with 8 bases identical to TRBD1. Germline trimming cut 7 bases from V and 4 bases from J; bases unmatched to any gene: 3. The germline gives CDR1 SEHNR, CDR2 FQNEAQ (reference sequence). The CDR3 runs 14 residues. The CDR3 loop is CASTTGGYNSPLHF. CDR3 sequence (DNA): TGTGCCAGCACCACAGGGGGGTATAATTCACCCCTCCACTTT.

The V gene is TRBV4-3, the J gene TRBJ1-2, with a weak D call TRBD1 (5 bases). Germline V lookup: CDR1 LGHNA, CDR2 YSLEER. The CDR3 length is 17 residues. The V gene lost 0 bases and the J gene lost 2 bases, with 16 bases spanning the gap. CDR3 sequence: CASSQDWGDRRNYGYTF. The CDR3 nucleotides read TGCGCCAGCAGCCAAGATTGGGGAGACAGAAGAAACTATGGCTACACCTTC.

The chain is built from TRBV7-2 and TRBJ1-2, with 9 bases lining up with TRBD1. The V gene's germline CDR1 is SGHTA and CDR2 FQGNSA. The CDR3 covers 15 residues. V shed 3 bases and J 7 bases; nucleotides not matched to a gene: 9. In DNA, the CDR3 is TGTGCCAGCAGCTTGATACAGGGGGCGGGCCGTGGCTACACCTTC. The encoded protein is CASSLIQGAGRGYTF.

The chain is built from TRBV9 and TRBJ1-1; D perhaps matches TRBD1 (5 bases). This CDR3 region has 14 residues. In germline, CDR1 is SGDLS, CDR2 YYNGEE. With 0 bases removed from V and 6 bases from J, the gap between germline ends came to 12 bases. CDR3 DNA: TGTGCCAGCAGCGTAGTAGCAGGGATGGCTGAAGCTTTCTTT. It encodes CASSVVAGMAEAFF.

The V call is TRBV30, the J call TRBJ1-5; 9 nucleotides match TRBD1. Germline trimming cut 1 base from V and 8 bases from J; bases unmatched to any gene: 6. The CDR3 consists of 14 residues. CDR1 and CDR2 from the germline V gene are GTSNPN and SVGIG (reference sequence). The CDR3 sequence: CAWSGQGQGEPQHF. DNA of the CDR3: TGTGCCTGGAGTGGACAGGGACAGGGTGAGCCCCAGCATTTT.

This chain links TRBV30 with TRBJ1-2, with D possibly matching TRBD1 (5 bases). Germline CDR1 reads GTSNPN; CDR2 reads SVGIG (reference sequence). This CDR3 has 15 amino acids. The V gene lost 2 bases and the J gene lost 2 bases, with 15 bases spanning the gap. DNA for the CDR3: TGTGCCTGGAGTCAACGAGTAGCAGGGAACTATGGCTACACCTTC. It encodes CAWSQRVAGNYGYTF.

The rearrangement uses TRBV5-6 and TRBJ2-3, with 9 bases fitting TRBD1. Germline CDR1 and CDR2: SGHDT and YYEEEE. This CDR3 comprises 15 residues. The ends lost 3 bases at V and 4 bases at J; junction bases unmatched: 6. The CDR3 DNA follows: TGTGCCAGCAGCTGGGGGGACAGGGCTGCAGATACGCAGTATTTT. It codes for CASSWGDRAADTQYF.

This clone was observed a single time. The chain uses TRBV5-1 and TRBJ1-4; 7 nucleotides agree with TRBD1. With V trimmed by 4 bases and J by 3 bases, 9 bases remained unmatched. The V gene's germline CDR1 is SGHRS and CDR2 YFSETQ. The length of the CDR3 is 16 residues. CDR3 amino acids: CASSARQGLPNEKLFF. CDR3 DNA sequence: TGCGCCAGCAGCGCACGACAGGGCCTTCCTAATGAAAAACTGTTTTTT.

With respect to this clone: This same CDR3 is encoded by further DNA sequences in the sample. The rearrangement links TRBV19 to TRBJ1-5; weak D call: TRBD1 (6 bases). Trimming removed 0 bases at V and 4 bases at J, with 13 bases between. The germline V gene has CDR1 LNHDA and CDR2 SQIVND (reference sequence). The CDR3 contains 16 residues. CDR3 nucleotide sequence: TGTGCCAGTAGTATAGATCGGGGGCGGAGTAATCAGCCCCAGCATTTT. Amino acids: CASSIDRGRSNQPQHF. The variable domain in full, completed from reference TRBV19 and TRBJ1-5, reads DGGITQSPKYLFRKEGQNVTLSCEQNLNHDAMYWYRQDPGQGLRLIYYSQIVNDFQKGDIAEGYSVSREKKESFPLTVTSAQKNPTAFYLCASSIDRGRSNQPQHFGDGTRLSIL.

This chain joins TRBV30 and TRBJ2-4; D not certain. The CDR3 is 14 residues long. The germline CDR1 and CDR2 sequences are GTSNPN and SVGIG (reference sequence). V was trimmed by 1 base and J by 7 bases, leaving 14 bases between them. CDR3 sequence (DNA): TGTGCCTGGAGTGGGACCGGAGAGGTGAACATTCAGTACTTC. It codes for CAWSGTGEVNIQYF.

The CDR3 reads CASSFVSYEQYF. DNA for the CDR3: TGTGCCAGCAGTTTTGTATCGTACGAGCAGTACTTC. V is TRBV28 and J is TRBJ2-7, with no clear D. V was pared by 3 bases and J by 4 bases, with 7 bases between. Germline loops: CDR1 MDHEN, CDR2 SYDVKM. The CDR3 runs to 12 residues.

The gene calls are TRBV4-3 and TRBJ1-5; no clear D gene. This CDR3 spans 13 amino acids. From germline, CDR1 is LGHNA and CDR2 YSLEER. Trimming left V 1 base short and J 5 bases short, with 6 bases between. CDR3 in amino acids: CASSQGADQPQHF. In DNA, the CDR3 is TGCGCCAGCAGCCAAGGGGCAGATCAGCCCCAGCATTTT.